The clone carrying this T cell receptor (beta chain) has only a few counts. Each CDR3 protein gets one entry after TCRdb re-called the RT-PCR reads with MiXCR. The profile shows about 540,000 distinct CDR3 sequences, 20% to 25% of them singletons. With 1 base removed from V and 7 bases from J, the gap between germline ends came to 7 bases. Germline V gives CDR1 DFQATT, CDR2 SNEGSKA (reference sequence). The CDR3 runs 11 residues. This sample was included in a study of response to subunit inactivated influenza vaccine. The data were also submitted as part of a second study, on T cells expressing NK-cell markers. As reported in that work: cDNA encoding TCR beta was synthesized via 5'RACE template switching incorporating UMIs. One observes that, in several donors, these clonotypes were also the leading ones within the CD3+CD56-NKG2C+ fraction. It is unclear if expanded NKG2C-expressing clones target HCMV antigens.

This TCR derives from a man between 50 and 59 years old who received an inactivated influenza vaccine. The sample in question was CD4+ T cells sorted from PBMCs, obtained about 13 days after vaccination. This rearrangement joins TRBV20-1 to TRBJ2-5; D gene unclear. The CDR3 is CSARVRGTQYF. DNA of the CDR3: TGCAGTGCTAGAGTCCGAGGGACCCAGTACTTC.